What follows are 5 T cell receptor beta chains derived from one specimen sequenced in a study of cytotoxic CD8 clonotypes in ibrutinib-treated CLL. Clones were read by immunoSEQ multiplex PCR, and TCRdb kept only the in-frame ones, dropping some. The sample lists around 310,000 clones, 70% to 80% occurring once. Sequenced material: PBMCs, taken before ibrutinib treatment. The origin of the receptors is a human donor with chronic lymphocytic leukemia.

DNA of the CDR3: TGTGCCAGCAGTTTCCGCGGAGAACAGTTCTTC. This sequence encodes CASSFRGEQFF. The rearrangement links TRBV28 to TRBJ2-1; D not certain. The germline gives CDR1 MDHEN, CDR2 SYDVKM. V shed 3 bases and J shed 13 bases, with 10 bases lying between them. The CDR3 is 11 amino acids. Looking up the rest from reference TRBV28 and TRBJ2-1 gives the full variable domain: DVKVTQSSRYLVKRTGEKVFLECVQDMDHENMFWYRQDPGLGLRLIYFSYDVKMKEKGDIPEGYSVSREKKERFSLILESASTNQTSMYLCASSFRGEQFFGPGTRLTVL.

This clone was picked up many times. The chain uses TRBV7-7 and TRBJ2-7; possible D gene TRBD1, 5 bases. V lost 5 bases and J 3 bases, leaving 14 bases between the germline ends. This CDR3 has 14 residues. From germline, CDR1 is SSHAT and CDR2 FNYEAQ (reference sequence). The CDR3 is CASSLTIDSYEQYF. Written as DNA, the CDR3 is TGTGCCAGCAGCCTCACAATCGACAGCTACGAGCAGTACTTC. The complete variable domain, with remaining parts taken from reference TRBV7-7 and TRBJ2-7, reads GAGVSQSPRYKVTKRGQDVTLRCDPISSHATLYWYQQALGQGPEFLTYFNYEAQPDKSGLPSDRFSAERPEGSISTLTIQRTEQRDSAMYRCASSLTIDSYEQYFGPGTRLTVT.

This clone was counted a single time. This chain links TRBV6-1 with TRBJ1-2; D remains ambiguous. Trimming shortened V by 4 bases and J by 2 bases, and 11 bases separated the two germline ends. The germline V gene encodes CDR1 MNHNS and CDR2 SASEGT. The CDR3 runs to 14 residues. CDR3 nucleotide sequence: TGTGCCAGCAGTGGACAAACAGTAAACTATGGCTACACCTTC. It encodes CASSGQTVNYGYTF.

This clone has only one observation. This chain uses TRBV7-2 with TRBJ2-7, with TRBD1 matching over 10 bases. Trimming at V came to 5 bases and at J to 7 bases, leaving 8 bases not matched to a gene. Germline-derived CDR1 and CDR2 are SGHTA and FQGNSA. This CDR3 region has 14 residues. The CDR3 here is CASSRTGTGVEQYF. The CDR3 DNA sequence: TGTGCCAGCAGCCGCACCGGGACAGGGGTTGAGCAGTACTTC.

The chain has TRBV7-8 and TRBJ2-5; 9 positions agree with TRBD2. Unmatched junction bases numbered 22, after V lost 7 bases and J lost 4 bases. Germline V CDR1 and CDR2: SGHVS, FQNEAQ. CDR3 length: 19 residues. CDR3 in amino acids: CASNFFPRGSGSLGETQYF. The CDR3 DNA reads TGTGCCAGCAATTTTTTTCCACGGGGTAGCGGGAGTCTAGGAGAGACCCAGTACTTC.